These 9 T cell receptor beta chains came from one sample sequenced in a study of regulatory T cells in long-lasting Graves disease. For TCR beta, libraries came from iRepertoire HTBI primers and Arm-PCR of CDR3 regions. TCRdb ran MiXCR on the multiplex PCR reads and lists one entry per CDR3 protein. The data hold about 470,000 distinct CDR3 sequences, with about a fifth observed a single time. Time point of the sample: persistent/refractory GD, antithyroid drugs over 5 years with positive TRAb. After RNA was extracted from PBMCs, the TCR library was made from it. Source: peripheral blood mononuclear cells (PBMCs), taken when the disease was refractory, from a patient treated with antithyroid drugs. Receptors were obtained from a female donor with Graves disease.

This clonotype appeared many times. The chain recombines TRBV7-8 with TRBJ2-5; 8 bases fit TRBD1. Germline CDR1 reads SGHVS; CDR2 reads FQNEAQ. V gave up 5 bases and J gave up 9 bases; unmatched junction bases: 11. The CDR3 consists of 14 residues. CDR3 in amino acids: CASSKNSQQGAQYF. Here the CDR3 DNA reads TGTGCCAGCAGCAAAAACTCACAACAGGGGGCCCAGTACTTC.

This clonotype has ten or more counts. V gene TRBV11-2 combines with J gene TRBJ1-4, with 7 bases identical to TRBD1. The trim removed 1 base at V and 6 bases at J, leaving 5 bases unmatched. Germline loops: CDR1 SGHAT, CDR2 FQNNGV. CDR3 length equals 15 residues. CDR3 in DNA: TGTGCCAGCAGCTTAGCGGGGACAGAGGATGAAAAACTGTTTTTT. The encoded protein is CASSLAGTEDEKLFF.

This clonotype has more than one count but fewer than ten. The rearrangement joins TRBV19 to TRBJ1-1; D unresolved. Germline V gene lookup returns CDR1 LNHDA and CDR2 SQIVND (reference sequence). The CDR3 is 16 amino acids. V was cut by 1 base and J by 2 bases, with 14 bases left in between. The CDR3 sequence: CASSIAPLRDNTEAFF. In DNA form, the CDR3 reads TGTGCCAGTAGTATAGCCCCCCTAAGGGATAACACTGAAGCTTTCTTT.

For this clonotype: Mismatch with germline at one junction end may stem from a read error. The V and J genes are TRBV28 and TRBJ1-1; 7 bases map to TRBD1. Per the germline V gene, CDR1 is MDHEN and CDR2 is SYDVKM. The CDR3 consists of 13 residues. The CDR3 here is CASTYGQAYEASF. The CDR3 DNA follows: TGTGCCAGCACCTACGGACAGGCCTATGAAGCTTCCTTT.

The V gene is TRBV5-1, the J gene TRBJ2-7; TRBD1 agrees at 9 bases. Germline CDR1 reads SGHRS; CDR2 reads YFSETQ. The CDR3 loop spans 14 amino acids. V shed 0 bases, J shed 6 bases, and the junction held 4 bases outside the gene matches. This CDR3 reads CASSLVDRGLEQYF. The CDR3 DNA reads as TGCGCCAGCAGCTTGGTGGACAGGGGTCTCGAGCAGTACTTC.

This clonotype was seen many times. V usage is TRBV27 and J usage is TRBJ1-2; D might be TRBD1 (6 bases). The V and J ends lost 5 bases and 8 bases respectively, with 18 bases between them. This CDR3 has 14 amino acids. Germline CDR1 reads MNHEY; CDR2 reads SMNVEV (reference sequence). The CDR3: CASSTQTGGTGYTF. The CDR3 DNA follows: TGTGCCAGCAGTACCCAGACAGGAGGCACGGGCTACACCTTC.

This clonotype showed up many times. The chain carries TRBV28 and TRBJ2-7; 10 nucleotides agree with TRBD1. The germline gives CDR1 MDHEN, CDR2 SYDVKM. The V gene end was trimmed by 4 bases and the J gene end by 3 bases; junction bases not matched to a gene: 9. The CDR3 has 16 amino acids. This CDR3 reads CASSSQPGQGLYEQYF. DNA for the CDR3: TGTGCCAGCAGTTCCCAACCGGGACAGGGGCTCTACGAGCAGTACTTC. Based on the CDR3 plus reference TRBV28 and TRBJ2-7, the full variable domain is DVKVTQSSRYLVKRTGEKVFLECVQDMDHENMFWYRQDPGLGLRLIYFSYDVKMKEKGDIPEGYSVSREKKERFSLILESASTNQTSMYLCASSSQPGQGLYEQYFGPGTRLTVT.

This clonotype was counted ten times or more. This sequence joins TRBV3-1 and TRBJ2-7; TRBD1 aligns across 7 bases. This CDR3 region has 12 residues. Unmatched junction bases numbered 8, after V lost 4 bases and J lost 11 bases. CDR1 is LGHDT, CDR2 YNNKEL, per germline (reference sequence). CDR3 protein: CASSLGQDKEYF. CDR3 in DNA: TGTGCCAGCAGCCTCGGACAGGATAAGGAGTACTTC.

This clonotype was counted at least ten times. The CDR3 region has the DNA TGTGCCAGCAGTGCTCCATCGACAGGGGAAGAGACCCAGTACTTC. Translation: CASSAPSTGEETQYF. The chain employs TRBV28 and TRBJ2-5; TRBD1 aligns across 8 bases. After removal of 5 bases from V and 3 bases from J, the junction contained 8 bases not matched to a gene. The CDR3 has 15 amino acids. Per germline, CDR1 MDHEN and CDR2 SYDVKM.